This TCR beta chain appears in the sequencing data of a study of control samples from healthy donors and cancer patients. The CDR3 loop spans 15 amino acids. V trimming: 7 bases; J trimming: 1 base; junction bases outside the gene matches: 5. Looked up from germline, CDR1 is LNHDA and CDR2 is SQIVND (reference sequence). Libraries were prepared by immunoSEQ multiplex PCR; TCRdb keeps only in-frame clonotypes and omits some of them. The table includes tens of thousands of clones, around 91% detected once. The rearrangement links TRBV19 to TRBJ1-5; 9 bases align to TRBD1. The clonotype originates from a man aged 50 to 60 in good health. The material sequenced was blood. As DNA, the CDR3 is TGTGCCAGTAACCCACAGGGGGCGAGCAATCAGCCCCAGCATTTT. Amino acids: CASNPQGASNQPQHF.